Listed here are 13 T cell receptor beta chains from one sample, sequenced in a study of immune evolution from preneoplasia to lung adenocarcinoma. The table came from immunoSEQ multiplex PCR; TCRdb's copy has only in-frame clones and leaves some out. The table includes approximately 4,700 clones, roughly 73% detected once. Sequenced material: FFPE lung adenocarcinoma in situ tissue. The source of these receptors is a person aged 55-85 years with lung adenocarcinoma.

This rearrangement joins TRBV4-2 to TRBJ1-5; D is uncertain. This CDR3 has 14 amino acids. The germline V gene has CDR1 LGHNA and CDR2 YNFKEQ. V lost 0 bases to trimming and J lost 4 bases, with 7 bases between them. The CDR3 protein is CASSQDSGNQPQHF. DNA for the CDR3: TGTGCCAGCAGCCAAGACAGTGGGAATCAGCCCCAGCATTTT.

The chain links TRBV2 to TRBJ2-7, with 7 bases fitting TRBD1. This CDR3 has 15 residues. CDR1 and CDR2 (germline): SNHLY, FYNNEI. V was pared by 4 bases and J by 5 bases, with 11 bases of the junction left unmatched. DNA of the CDR3: TGTGCCAGCAGTGGAGGGACAGAGGGCATCGACGAGCAGTACTTC. It is translated as CASSGGTEGIDEQYF.

The chain employs TRBV10-2 and TRBJ1-1; TRBD1 agrees at 10 bases. CDR1 and CDR2 (germline): WSHSY, SAAADI. This CDR3 has 16 residues. V was clipped by 7 bases and J by 0 bases; unmatched bases: 8. CDR3 in amino acids: CASNQETGGMNTEAFF. The CDR3 nucleotides are TGCGCCAGCAATCAGGAGACAGGGGGCATGAACACTGAAGCTTTCTTT.

The CDR3 DNA is TGTGCCACCAGCAGCAATAGCGGGGGGGCCTACGAGCAGTACTTC. It is translated as CATSSNSGGAYEQYF. This chain connects TRBV15 to TRBJ2-7; TRBD2 agrees at 11 bases. The junction had 3 bases not matched to a gene; V was cut back by 3 bases and J by 2 bases. Germline CDR1 LNHNV, CDR2 YYDKDF (reference sequence). The CDR3 is 15 residues long.

The V and J genes are TRBV30 and TRBJ1-3; tentatively, D is TRBD1 (5 bases). Germline V lookup: CDR1 GTSNPN, CDR2 SVGIG (reference sequence). V was trimmed by 0 bases and J by 0 bases, leaving 9 bases between them. This CDR3 spans 15 amino acids. The CDR3 spells CAWSVHRLSGNTIYF. In DNA form, the CDR3 reads TGTGCCTGGAGTGTACACAGGCTCTCTGGAAACACCATATATTTT.

This sequence joins TRBV19 and TRBJ2-1; D ambiguous. The CDR3 is 13 amino acids. Looked up from germline, CDR1 is LNHDA and CDR2 is SQIVND (reference sequence). V was pared by 7 bases and J by 3 bases, with 10 bases between. In DNA, the CDR3 is TGTGCCAGTAACGACTTGTACTACAATGAGCAGTTCTTC. Translation: CASNDLYYNEQFF.

This clone has a single count. CDR3 residues: CASSQDVQGAIAPEAFF. The CDR3 region has the DNA TGTGCCAGCAGCCAAGACGTACAGGGGGCGATTGCCCCTGAAGCTTTCTTT. The rearrangement joins TRBV4-2 to TRBJ1-1, with 9 bases aligning to TRBD1. CDR1 is LGHNA and CDR2 is YNFKEQ in the germline V gene. CDR3 size: 17 residues. The junction had 11 bases not matched to a gene; V was cut back by 0 bases and J by 6 bases.

This rearrangement joins TRBV30 to TRBJ1-3, with 7 bases aligning to TRBD1. Germline-derived CDR1 and CDR2 are GTSNPN and SVGIG (reference sequence). The CDR3 runs to 13 residues. V shed 3 bases and J 2 bases; nucleotides not matched to a gene: 1. The CDR3 is CAWRGQAGNTIYF. The CDR3 DNA follows: TGTGCCTGGAGAGGACAGGCTGGAAACACCATATATTTT.

Remarks on this clone: Germline and junction disagree at one end, which may indicate a read error. The same CDR3 is also encoded by other DNA sequences in this sample. V usage is TRBV6-1 and J usage is TRBJ1-6; unclear D gene. This CDR3 has 15 residues. CDR1 MNHNS and CDR2 SASEGT come from the germline V gene. CDR3 in amino acids: CATEGASSYNSPLHF. The CDR3 region has the DNA TGTGCCACCGAGGGTGCCTCCTCCTATAATTCACCCCTTCACTTT.

Comment on this clone: The same CDR3 can be traced to other DNA sequences in this sample. The chain employs TRBV6-1 and TRBJ2-5; possible D gene TRBD1, 5 bases. CDR1 and CDR2 (germline): MNHNS, SASEGT. V was shortened by 6 bases and J by 5 bases, with 10 bases between the two germline ends. The CDR3 runs 12 residues. This CDR3 is CASSRQWETQYF. The DNA for the CDR3 is TGTGCCAGCAGCAGACAGTGGGAGACCCAGTACTTC.

A word on this clone: One end of the junction is discordant with germline, which a read error may explain. The chain has TRBV4-1 and TRBJ2-7, with D perhaps being TRBD1 or TRBD2 (7 bases each). Germline assignment: CDR1 MGHRA and CDR2 YSYEKL. The CDR3 totals 14 residues. The CDR3 bases are TGCGCCAGCAGCCGAGCGGGACAGAACTACAAGCAGTACTTC. Translation: CASSRAGQNYKQYF.

For the CDR3, the DNA is TGTGCCAGCAGCGTAGGAGATTCTGGGGCCAACGTCCTGACTTTC. Amino acid sequence: CASSVGDSGANVLTF. The rearrangement joins TRBV9 to TRBJ2-6; D is unresolved. The CDR3 is 15 residues long. Germline CDR1 SGDLS, CDR2 YYNGEE. V lost 0 bases and J 1 base, leaving 5 bases between the germline ends.

This clone was recorded only once. V usage is TRBV27 and J usage is TRBJ2-7; 7 bases fit TRBD2. In germline, CDR1 is MNHEY, CDR2 SMNVEV (reference sequence). Trimming at V came to 6 bases and at J to 5 bases, leaving 7 bases not matched to a gene. This CDR3 comprises 13 residues. CDR3 region: CASSLIRGDEQYF. CDR3 DNA sequence: TGTGCCAGCAGCCTTATCCGGGGGGACGAGCAGTACTTC.